The entry below describes one T cell receptor beta chain. The repertoire was sequenced with immunoSEQ multiplex PCR; TCRdb's copy has only in-frame clones and lacks some. The data contain fewer than 65,000 clones, just over 90% of them singletons. This specimen belongs to a study of OX40 agonist ivuxolimab in advanced cancers. Trimming took 8 bases from V and 10 from J, leaving 27 bases between them. This CDR3 is 16 amino acids long. CDR1 and CDR2 (germline): SGHAT, FQNNGV. This clonotype was sampled from an adult with an advanced solid tumor such as melanoma, head and neck, liver or kidney cancer. This sequence joins TRBV11-2 and TRBJ1-3, with no clear D. This sample comprised CD4+ or CD8+ T cells sorted from blood, obtained in a trial of the OX40 agonist ivuxolimab. CDR3 DNA sequence: TGTGCCAGCGGAAGGACCCATTTTAAACACGAAACAACCATATATTTT. It codes for CASGRTHFKHETTIYF.